A single sample gave rise to the 14 T cell receptor beta chains below, sequenced in a study of cytomegalovirus exposure and HLA in healthy donors (dated by TCRdb to the late 2010s). Library method: the immunoSEQ multiplex PCR assay. The multiplex PCR relied on a mix of 60 forward primers for TCR Vbeta segments and 13 reverse primers for TCR Jbeta segments. TCRdb carries this immuneACCESS record with in-frame sequences only. Its versions omit some clonotypes, under half of them owing to an unresolved V gene in the studies checked, with the rest unexplained. In all, the sample holds 100,000 to 150,000 clones, and roughly 80% of those were seen once. Clones ranked in the top ten supply 0.95% to 1.5% of the sample. Sample: PBMCs. The receptors come from a female donor in good health and CMV-seronegative.

This clone was counted once. The rearrangement joins TRBV11-2 to TRBJ2-5, with 14 bases fitting TRBD2. From germline, CDR1 is SGHAT and CDR2 FQNNGV. J was trimmed by 5 bases and V by 8 bases; bases with no gene match: 13. The CDR3 length is 17 residues. The CDR3: CASARGWTSGGSETQYF. DNA of the CDR3: TGTGCCAGCGCCCGCGGATGGACTAGCGGGGGGTCGGAGACCCAGTACTTC.

The chain uses TRBV30 and TRBJ1-5, with no clear D. The germline V and J ends were trimmed by 0 bases and 4 bases, with 7 bases remaining between them. This CDR3 has 13 residues. In germline, CDR1 is GTSNPN, CDR2 SVGIG (reference sequence). CDR3 sequence reads: CAWSVGSNQPQHF. As DNA, the CDR3 is TGTGCCTGGAGTGTTGGCAGTAATCAGCCCCAGCATTTT.

The chain combines TRBV10-2 with TRBJ2-7; 9 bases match TRBD2. CDR3 length: 14 residues. After removal of 6 bases from V and 6 bases from J, the junction contained 9 bases not matched to a gene. In germline, CDR1 is WSHSY, CDR2 SAAADI. The CDR3: CASRGIAGVGEQYF. CDR3 nucleotide sequence: TGCGCCAGCAGGGGGATAGCGGGGGTAGGCGAGCAGTACTTC.

This chain links TRBV7-3 with TRBJ2-3; tentatively, D is TRBD1 (5 bases). In germline, CDR1 is SGHTA, CDR2 FQGTGA. The CDR3 contains 15 residues. V was pared by 2 bases and J by 1 base, with 10 bases between. The chain's CDR3 is CASSLSGSRTDTQYF. The CDR3 nucleotides are TGTGCCAGCAGCTTATCAGGGTCTCGCACAGATACGCAGTATTTT.

The chain carries TRBV30 and TRBJ1-5; D is unclear. The CDR3 spans 13 residues. V dropped 5 bases and J dropped 6 bases, with 14 bases sitting between them. Germline V gives CDR1 GTSNPN, CDR2 SVGIG (reference sequence). In DNA, the CDR3 is TGTGCCTGGGGCCGTGCAGGTAGTCAGCCCCAGCATTTT. Protein: CAWGRAGSQPQHF.

A remark on this clone: Other DNA sequences within the sample encode an identical CDR3. The genes are TRBV5-1 and TRBJ2-1; possible D gene TRBD2, 6 bases. This CDR3 is 17 amino acids long. The V gene lost 4 bases and the J gene lost 2 bases, with 19 bases spanning the gap. Germline assignment: CDR1 SGHRS and CDR2 YFSETQ. Here the CDR3 DNA reads TGCGCCAGCAGCATAACCGGGACTGGACCCGCCTACAATGAGCAGTTCTTC. Translating gives CASSITGTGPAYNEQFF.

This clone was detected only once. This chain joins TRBV5-1 and TRBJ1-1; perhaps TRBD1 as D (5 bases). Trimming took 4 bases from V and 8 from J, leaving 21 bases between them. Looked up from germline, CDR1 is SGHRS and CDR2 is YFSETQ. There are 15 residues in the CDR3. As DNA, the CDR3 is TGCGCCAGCAGCCTTAACAGACAGCCTCCGGCGGAAGCTTTCTTT. It is translated as CASSLNRQPPAEAFF.

The V gene is TRBV19, the J gene TRBJ2-7; 9 bases line up with TRBD1. With V trimmed by 5 bases and J by 7 bases, 6 bases remained unmatched. This CDR3 has 13 residues. Germline V gene lookup returns CDR1 LNHDA and CDR2 SQIVND (reference sequence). The CDR3 loop reads CASSPRTGDEQYF. The CDR3 DNA reads TGTGCCAGTAGTCCTCGGACAGGGGATGAGCAGTACTTC.

The V and J genes are TRBV6-5 and TRBJ1-5; 9 nucleotides line up with TRBD1. Germline CDR1 reads MNHEY; CDR2 reads SVGAGI. V was pared by 4 bases and J by 2 bases, with 6 bases of the junction left unmatched. This CDR3 has 16 residues. The CDR3 loop is CASSLQGAMGNQPQHF. DNA for the CDR3: TGTGCCAGCAGTTTACAGGGGGCTATGGGCAATCAGCCCCAGCATTTT.

The rearrangement links TRBV6-5 to TRBJ2-3; 15 nucleotides agree with TRBD2. Germline V gene lookup returns CDR1 MNHEY and CDR2 SVGAGI. The CDR3 is 16 amino acids. V trimming: 4 bases; J trimming: 4 bases; junction bases outside the gene matches: 3. In nucleotides, the CDR3 is TGTGCCAGCAGTTGGACTAGCGGGAGGGAGGCAGATACGCAGTATTTT. Amino acid sequence: CASSWTSGREADTQYF.

The chain combines TRBV10-1 with TRBJ2-1; TRBD1 aligns across 9 bases. Looked up from germline, CDR1 is WNHNN and CDR2 is SYGVQD (reference sequence). CDR3 size: 15 residues. The V segment lost 2 bases and the J segment 8 bases; nucleotides outside the gene matches: 7. This CDR3 reads CASSEGTGPRDEQFF. CDR3 DNA: TGCGCCAGCAGTGAGGGGACAGGGCCCCGAGATGAGCAGTTCTTC.

The chain carries TRBV4-1 and TRBJ2-5, with D maybe TRBD2 (5 bases). Germline lookup yields CDR1 MGHRA and CDR2 YSYEKL. Trimming took off 3 bases at V and 5 bases at J, with 19 bases between the two ends. The length of the CDR3 is 16 residues. The CDR3 loop reads CASSHRINLGSETQYF. CDR3 nucleotide sequence: TGCGCCAGCAGCCACCGGATCAATCTAGGGAGTGAGACCCAGTACTTC.

The V and J genes are TRBV30 and TRBJ1-2; 7 bases are shared with TRBD1. V lost 0 bases, J lost 8 bases, and 12 bases stayed unmatched. The CDR3 runs 15 residues. CDR1 is GTSNPN and CDR2 is SVGIG in the germline V gene (reference sequence). CDR3 protein: CAWSVHGRGVKGYTF. The CDR3 nucleotides read TGTGCCTGGAGTGTACACGGCAGGGGGGTTAAGGGCTACACCTTC.

Concerning this clone: The junction does not match germline at one end; this may be a read error. V gene TRBV29-1 combines with J gene TRBJ1-2; D not certain. The CDR3 is 12 residues long. Germline CDR1 reads SQVTM; CDR2 reads ANQGSEA. CDR3 bases: TGCAGCGTTGTGTCGGGCAGTCGGGAGTTAAACTTC. Its translation is CSVVSGSRELNF.